What follows describes a single T cell receptor (beta chain). These data are taken from a study of blood T cell repertoires in COVID-19. CDR3 length: 15 amino acids. Germline CDR1 is SGHAT and CDR2 is FQNNGV. Trimming took 5 bases from V and 3 from J, leaving 11 bases between them. Profiled with immunoSEQ multiplex PCR; TCRdb holds only in-frame clones, not every one. The sample gives under 200,000 clones, approximately 81% of which show up once; more than 14% is in the top ten. This receptor was taken from a woman in her 70s with COVID-19, enrolled during active disease. The V gene is TRBV11-2, the J gene TRBJ1-6; the D is unclear. The sequenced sample was peripheral blood. CDR3 sequence reads: CASSLRLGYNSPLHF. CDR3 DNA sequence: TGTGCCAGCAGCCTCCGACTGGGCTATAATTCACCCCTCCACTTT.